Below, 24 T cell receptor beta chains from the same sample are listed, as sequenced in a study of identical twins. One entry per CDR3 protein, called by TCRdb with MiXCR from the 5' RACE reads. Of 540,000 or so distinct CDR3 sequences listed, 20% to 25% are singletons. The same data also went into a second study, on yellow fever vaccine responses in identical twins.

Sample: CD4+ T cells sorted from blood. Source of these receptors: a woman aged 18-30 years in good health.

The chain has TRBV5-5 and TRBJ2-7; D might be TRBD1 (6 bases). V gave up 1 base and J gave up 0 bases, with 14 bases separating them. This CDR3 has 16 residues. Germline V gene sequence: CDR1 SGHKS, CDR2 YYEKEE (reference sequence). CDR3 region: CASSLIQGWSSYEQYF. In DNA form, the CDR3 reads TGTGCCAGCAGCTTGATACAGGGTTGGAGCTCCTACGAGCAGTACTTC. The variable domain in full, with the rest retrieved from reference TRBV5-5 and TRBJ2-7, is DAGVTQSPTHLIKTRGQQVTLRCSPISGHKSVSWYQQVLGQGPQFIFQYYEKEERGRGNFPDRFSARQFPNYSSELNVNALLLGDSALYLCASSLIQGWSSYEQYFGPGTRLTVT.

This clonotype was observed a few times. The V gene is TRBV5-8, the J gene TRBJ2-2; the match to TRBD1 covers 9 bases. The CDR3 spans 17 residues. Trimming at V came to 4 bases and at J to 4 bases, leaving 11 bases not matched to a gene. CDR1 is SGHTS, CDR2 YDEGEE, per germline. DNA for the CDR3: TGTGCCAGCAGCAAGCCGACCGGGACAGGGTTCACCGGGGAGCTGTTTTTT. It codes for CASSKPTGTGFTGELFF.

This clonotype turned up a few times. This rearrangement joins TRBV5-1 to TRBJ2-1; D unclear. Trimming stripped 1 base from V and 10 bases from J, with 9 bases between. There are 12 residues in the CDR3. The germline gives CDR1 SGHRS, CDR2 YFSETQ. The CDR3 nucleotides are TGCGCCAGCAGCTTGTCTCTAAGCGAGCAGTTCTTC. Translating gives CASSLSLSEQFF.

The V and J genes are TRBV7-9 and TRBJ2-2, with TRBD2 identical over 7 bases. J lost 0 bases, V lost 3 bases, and 4 bases had no gene match. CDR1 and CDR2 from the germline V gene are SEHNR and FQNEAQ (reference sequence). The CDR3 totals 16 residues. The CDR3 region has the DNA TGTGCCAGCAGCTTTCGGGACTACCCGAACACCGGGGAGCTGTTTTTT. It is translated as CASSFRDYPNTGELFF.

The sample holds a few counts of this clonotype. The chain joins TRBV29-1 to TRBJ2-5; D is unresolved. The CDR3 covers 12 residues. Trimming removed 4 bases from V and 5 bases from J, with 11 bases in between. CDR1 and CDR2 (germline): SQVTM, ANQGSEA. The CDR3 is CSVVVGKETQYF. The CDR3 nucleotides are TGCAGCGTTGTTGTTGGGAAGGAGACCCAGTACTTC.

The rearrangement links TRBV10-3 to TRBJ1-2; TRBD1 might be the D (5 bases). Germline-derived CDR1 and CDR2 are ENHRY and SYGVKD. This CDR3 is 13 amino acids long. V was cut by 4 bases and J by 6 bases, with 12 bases left in between. CDR3 protein: CAISGRDGHGYTF. CDR3 nucleotides: TGTGCCATCAGTGGCAGGGACGGGCATGGCTACACCTTC.

The DNA of the CDR3 is TGCGCCAGCAGCCAAGTATCCGGGGGCCGTGCTAACTATGGCTACACCTTC. Translation gives CASSQVSGGRANYGYTF. The genes are TRBV4-1 and TRBJ1-2; D might be TRBD1 (6 bases). In germline, CDR1 is MGHRA, CDR2 YSYEKL. V lost 1 base, J lost 0 bases, and 15 bases lay in between. This CDR3 spans 17 amino acids.

The chain links TRBV5-1 to TRBJ2-1, with 7 bases matching TRBD1. The V and J ends lost 2 bases and 7 bases, in that order; junction bases with no gene match: 9. The length of the CDR3 is 15 residues. CDR1 and CDR2 (germline): SGHRS, YFSETQ. As DNA, the CDR3 is TGCGCCAGCAGCTTTGCGGACAGGTTCGAAAATGAGCAGTTCTTC. It translates to CASSFADRFENEQFF.

The rearrangement uses TRBV5-1 and TRBJ2-1; 9 bases are a match to TRBD2. Germline CDR1 and CDR2: SGHRS and YFSETQ. CDR3 length: 15 amino acids. The trim removed 3 bases at V and 6 bases at J, leaving 7 bases unmatched. The chain's CDR3 is CASSSGTSFLNEQFF. The CDR3 DNA reads as TGCGCCAGCAGCTCCGGGACTAGCTTTCTCAATGAGCAGTTCTTC. The entire variable domain, with the rest obtained from reference TRBV5-1 and TRBJ2-1, is as follows: KAGVTQTPRYLIKTRGQQVTLSCSPISGHRSVSWYQQTPGQGLQFLFEYFSETQRNKGNFPGRFSGRQFSNSRSEMNVSTLELGDSALYLCASSSGTSFLNEQFFGPGTRLTVL.

This clonotype was counted only a few times. The chain is built from TRBV5-1 and TRBJ2-2, with 9 bases identical to TRBD1. The germline V gene encodes CDR1 SGHRS and CDR2 YFSETQ. The V and J ends lost 4 bases and 6 bases, in that order; junction bases with no gene match: 7. The CDR3 contains 15 residues. The CDR3 protein is CASSAGQGGPGELFF. The CDR3 DNA is TGCGCCAGCAGCGCGGGACAGGGTGGCCCCGGGGAGCTGTTTTTT.

The rearrangement joins TRBV20-1 to TRBJ2-1; 8 nucleotides align to TRBD1. The CDR3 is 14 residues long. J gave up 2 bases and V 3 bases, and 3 bases lay outside the gene matches. Germline CDR1 reads DFQATT; CDR2 reads SNEGSKA (reference sequence). CDR3 sequence (DNA): TGCAGTGCTAGTCACAGGGGGACCTACAATGAGCAGTTCTTC. Residues: CSASHRGTYNEQFF.

This sequence joins TRBV29-1 and TRBJ2-1; no definite D call. There are 14 residues in the CDR3. Germline CDR1 is SQVTM and CDR2 is ANQGSEA. V dropped 4 bases and J dropped 7 bases, with 17 bases sitting between them. The CDR3 bases are TGCAGCGTTGTCGGGTACAGACGCATGAATGAGCAGTTCTTC. It translates to CSVVGYRRMNEQFF.

CDR3 in DNA: TGCGCCAGCAGCTTGGTTACAGGGGGAGATACGCAGTATTTT. It translates to CASSLVTGGDTQYF. This chain links TRBV5-1 with TRBJ2-3; 8 nucleotides match TRBD1. This CDR3 spans 14 amino acids. Looked up from germline, CDR1 is SGHRS and CDR2 is YFSETQ. V dropped 0 bases and J dropped 5; count of bases not matched to a gene: 2.

Only a few counts were recorded for this clonotype. The chain has TRBV5-6 and TRBJ2-3; D not resolved. The V end lost 6 bases, the J end lost 4 bases, and 9 bases lay between the germline ends. The CDR3 consists of 12 residues. Germline loops: CDR1 SGHDT, CDR2 YYEEEE. The CDR3 spells CASKGSADTQYF. CDR3 nucleotides: TGTGCCAGCAAAGGGTCGGCAGATACGCAGTATTTT. The full variable domain, in which reference TRBV5-6 and TRBJ2-3 provide the parts outside the CDR3, is DAGVTQSPTHLIKTRGQQVTLRCSPKSGHDTVSWYQQALGQGPQFIFQYYEEEERQRGNFPDRFSGHQFPNYSSELNVNALLLGDSALYLCASKGSADTQYFGPGTRLTVL.

This clonotype was counted between two and nine times. This chain joins TRBV5-1 and TRBJ1-1; TRBD1 aligns across 9 bases. Germline V gene data show CDR1 as SGHRS and CDR2 as YFSETQ. The ends lost 5 bases at V and 9 bases at J; junction bases unmatched: 5. The CDR3 has 12 amino acids. The CDR3 loop is CASREGTGKAFF. CDR3 coding DNA: TGCGCCAGCAGAGAGGGGACAGGGAAAGCTTTCTTT.

This clonotype has just a few counts. This sequence joins TRBV24-1 and TRBJ2-3; D unresolved. V gave up 3 bases and J gave up 0 bases, with 12 bases separating them. Germline assignment: CDR1 KGHDR and CDR2 SFDVKD. The length of the CDR3 is 16 residues. The CDR3 loop is CATSDATVSSTDTQYF. The CDR3 DNA reads TGTGCCACCAGTGATGCCACGGTTTCTAGCACAGATACGCAGTATTTT.

This clonotype was observed a few times. The J gene is TRBJ2-3, the V gene TRBV4-1; perhaps TRBD1 as D (6 bases). The CDR3 consists of 15 residues. The V gene's germline CDR1 is MGHRA and CDR2 YSYEKL. Trimming took off 4 bases at V and 0 bases at J, with 11 bases between the two ends. The CDR3 region is CASSRQAPSTDTQYF. CDR3 DNA: TGCGCCAGCAGCCGACAGGCCCCTAGCACAGATACGCAGTATTTT.

This clonotype was seen more than once but under ten times. This chain uses TRBV4-1 with TRBJ2-1; D gene uncertain. The V gene's germline CDR1 is MGHRA and CDR2 YSYEKL. CDR3 length: 17 residues. V lost 0 bases, J lost 4 bases, and 16 bases lay in between. CDR3 coding DNA: TGCGCCAGCAGCCAAGAAGGAAGGGCAGTGAGTTACAATGAGCAGTTCTTC. This gives the protein CASSQEGRAVSYNEQFF.

The rearrangement uses TRBV20-1 and TRBJ2-1, with D possibly being TRBD1 or TRBD2 (5 bases each). Germline V gene lookup returns CDR1 DFQATT and CDR2 SNEGSKA (reference sequence). Trimming cost V 1 base and J 8 bases, with 18 bases left between them. The CDR3 is 15 amino acids. This CDR3 reads CSARGGSAASDEQFF. DNA for the CDR3: TGCAGTGCTAGAGGGGGGAGTGCGGCGTCAGATGAGCAGTTCTTC.

This clonotype was observed at least ten times. The chain carries TRBV7-9 and TRBJ2-5; D is uncertain. Per germline, CDR1 SEHNR and CDR2 FQNEAQ (reference sequence). Trimming pared 5 bases from V and 4 bases from J, leaving 2 bases between. This CDR3 region has 10 residues. CDR3 loop: CASSPETQYF. The CDR3 DNA sequence: TGTGCCAGCAGCCCAGAGACCCAGTACTTC.

This clonotype was recorded a few times. The junction departs from the called germline gene at one end, perhaps through a read error. The chain is built from TRBV20-1 and TRBJ1-5, with TRBD1 identical over 7 bases. Germline lookup yields CDR1 DFQATT and CDR2 SNEGSKA (reference sequence). CDR3 length equals 12 residues. CDR3 loop: CSARRSDREGYF. The CDR3 nucleotides are TGCAGTGCTAGACGATCCGACAGGGAGGGGTATTTT.

Comments on this clonotype: Compared with germline, one end of the junction differs, possibly owing to a read error. The rearrangement links TRBV10-3 to TRBJ2-6; 10 bases line up with TRBD1. The CDR3 spans 20 residues. Germline CDR1 ENHRY, CDR2 SYGVKD. CDR3 region: CAVSSDKAGQGLAGANVLTF. The CDR3 region has the DNA TGTGCCGTCAGCTCAGACAAAGCGGGACAGGGGTTGGCTGGGGCCAACGTCCTGACTTTC.

The CDR3 spells CATSEATSGGIGTQYF. In DNA form, the CDR3 reads TGTGCCACCAGTGAAGCCACTAGCGGGGGGATTGGGACCCAGTACTTC. The genes are TRBV24-1 and TRBJ2-5, with 12 nucleotides matching TRBD2. The CDR3 extends over 16 amino acids. CDR1 is KGHDR, CDR2 SFDVKD, per germline. Trimming removed 4 bases from V and 7 bases from J; junction bases left unmatched: 9.

This clonotype was seen more than once but under ten times. The chain couples TRBV9 to TRBJ2-2; 8 bases agree with TRBD1. Unmatched junction bases numbered 11, after V lost 0 bases and J lost 4 bases. From germline, CDR1 is SGDLS and CDR2 YYNGEE. The CDR3 spans 18 residues. CDR3 in amino acids: CASSVAPWTGKGTGELFF. The CDR3 bases are TGTGCCAGCAGCGTAGCCCCCTGGACAGGGAAGGGCACCGGGGAGCTGTTTTTT.